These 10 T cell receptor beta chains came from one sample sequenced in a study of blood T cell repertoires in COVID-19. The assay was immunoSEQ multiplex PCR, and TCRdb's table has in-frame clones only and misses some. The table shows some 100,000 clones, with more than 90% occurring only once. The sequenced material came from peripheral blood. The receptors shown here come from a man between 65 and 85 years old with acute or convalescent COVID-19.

For the CDR3, the DNA is TGCGCCAGCAGCTCGGGTCCTGTCCAAAACACTGAAGCTTTCTTT. Translated: CASSSGPVQNTEAFF. J is TRBJ1-1 and V is TRBV5-1; D is undetermined. The CDR3 is 15 amino acids. V was shortened by 3 bases and J by 2 bases, with 14 bases between the two germline ends. From germline, CDR1 is SGHRS and CDR2 YFSETQ.

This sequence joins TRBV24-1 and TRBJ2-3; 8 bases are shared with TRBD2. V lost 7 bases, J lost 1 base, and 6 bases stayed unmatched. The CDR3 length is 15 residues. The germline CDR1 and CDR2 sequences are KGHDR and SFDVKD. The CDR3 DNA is TGTGCCACCAGAGGTAGCGGGGTGGGCACAGATACGCAGTATTTT. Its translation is CATRGSGVGTDTQYF.

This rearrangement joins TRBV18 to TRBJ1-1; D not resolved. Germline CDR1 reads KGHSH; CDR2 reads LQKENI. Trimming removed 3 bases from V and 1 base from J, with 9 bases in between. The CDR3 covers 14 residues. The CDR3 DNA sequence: TGTGCCAGCTCACCGGAGGTCACGAACACTGAAGCTTTCTTT. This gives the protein CASSPEVTNTEAFF.

The CDR3 is CASSFRSGGYTF. DNA of the CDR3: TGTGCCAGCAGCTTTAGGAGTGGTGGCTACACCTTC. The J gene is TRBJ1-2, the V gene TRBV2, with D hard to call. The germline V and J ends were trimmed by 6 bases and 7 bases, with 12 bases remaining between them. Germline CDR1 reads SNHLY; CDR2 reads FYNNEI. There are 12 residues in the CDR3.

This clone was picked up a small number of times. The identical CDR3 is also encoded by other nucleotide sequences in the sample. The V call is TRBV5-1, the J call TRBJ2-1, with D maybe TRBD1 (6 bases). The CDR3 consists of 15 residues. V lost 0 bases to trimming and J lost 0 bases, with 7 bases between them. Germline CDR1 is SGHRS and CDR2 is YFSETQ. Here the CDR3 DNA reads TGCGCCAGCAGCTTGGCCAGGGGCTCCTACAATGAGCAGTTCTTC. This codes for CASSLARGSYNEQFF.

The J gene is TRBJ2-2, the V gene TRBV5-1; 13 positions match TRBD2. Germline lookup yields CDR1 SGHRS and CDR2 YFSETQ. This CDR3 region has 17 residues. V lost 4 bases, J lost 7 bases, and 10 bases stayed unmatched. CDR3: CASSPGTSGTRGGELFF. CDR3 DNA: TGCGCCAGCAGCCCCGGGACTAGCGGGACTCGGGGCGGGGAGCTGTTTTTT. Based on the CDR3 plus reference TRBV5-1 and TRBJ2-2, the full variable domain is KAGVTQTPRYLIKTRGQQVTLSCSPISGHRSVSWYQQTPGQGLQFLFEYFSETQRNKGNFPGRFSGRQFSNSRSEMNVSTLELGDSALYLCASSPGTSGTRGGELFFGEGSRLTVL.

The CDR3 protein is CASSQGLQNSPLHF. The DNA of the CDR3 is TGTGCCAGCAGCCAGGGGCTACAAAATTCACCCCTCCACTTT. The J gene is TRBJ1-6, the V gene TRBV3-1 (or the pseudogene TRBV3-2); D may be TRBD1 (5 bases). V gave up 3 bases and J gave up 7 bases, with 10 bases separating them. The CDR3 is made up of 14 amino acids. CDR1 LGHDT and CDR2 YNNKEL come from the germline V gene (reference sequence).

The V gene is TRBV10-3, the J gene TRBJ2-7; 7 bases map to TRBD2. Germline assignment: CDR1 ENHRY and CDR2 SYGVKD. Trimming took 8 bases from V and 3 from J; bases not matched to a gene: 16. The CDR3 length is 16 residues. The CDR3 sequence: CAIQAGPSSSGYEQYF. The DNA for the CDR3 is TGTGCCATCCAAGCGGGACCAAGCTCTTCTGGCTACGAGCAGTACTTC.

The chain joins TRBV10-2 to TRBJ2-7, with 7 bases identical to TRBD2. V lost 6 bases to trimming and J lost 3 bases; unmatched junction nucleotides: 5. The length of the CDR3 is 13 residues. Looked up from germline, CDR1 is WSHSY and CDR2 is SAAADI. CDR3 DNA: TGCGCCAGCAGACCCGGGACTAACTACGAGCAGTACTTC. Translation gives CASRPGTNYEQYF.

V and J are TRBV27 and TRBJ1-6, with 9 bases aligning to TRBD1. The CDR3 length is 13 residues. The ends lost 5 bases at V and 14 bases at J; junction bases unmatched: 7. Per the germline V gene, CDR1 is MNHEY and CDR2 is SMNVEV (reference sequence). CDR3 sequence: CASSPDRGTTLHF. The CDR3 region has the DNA TGTGCCAGCAGTCCGGACAGGGGAACAACCCTCCACTTT.